These 27 T cell receptor beta chains were sequenced from one sample in a study of regulatory T cells in long-lasting Graves disease. Building the TCR beta libraries relied on iRepertoire HTBI primers, and CDR3 regions underwent Arm-PCR. TCRdb processed the multiplex PCR reads anew with MiXCR; each CDR3 protein has one entry. In the table there are 530,000 or so distinct CDR3 sequences, approximately 13% of which are singletons. Sample time point: newly diagnosed GD, antithyroid drugs for less than 3 months. With RNA extracted from PBMCs as input, the TCR library was made. This same sample was also part of a study on T cells in Graves' hyperthyroidism and ophthalmopathy.

Sequenced material: peripheral blood mononuclear cells (PBMCs), taken at new diagnosis, from a patient treated with antithyroid drugs. These receptors all come from a young man with Graves disease.

Only a few counts were recorded for this clonotype. The chain joins TRBV5-1 to TRBJ2-7; 7 bases agree with TRBD1. This CDR3 spans 13 amino acids. In germline, CDR1 is SGHRS, CDR2 YFSETQ. The V segment lost 3 bases and the J segment 7 bases; nucleotides outside the gene matches: 7. CDR3 amino acids: CASSSGTVVEQYF. The CDR3 bases are TGCGCCAGCAGCTCCGGGACAGTTGTGGAGCAGTACTTC.

This clonotype was observed many times. The chain is built from TRBV5-1 and TRBJ2-7; D remains ambiguous. The V and J ends lost 4 bases and 3 bases respectively, with 11 bases between them. The CDR3 runs to 13 residues. Germline V CDR1 and CDR2: SGHRS, YFSETQ. The CDR3 here is CASSPPAIYEQYF. CDR3 in DNA: TGCGCCAGCAGCCCCCCGGCCATCTACGAGCAGTACTTC. Together with reference TRBV5-1 and TRBJ2-7, the CDR3 gives the full variable domain: KAGVTQTPRYLIKTRGQQVTLSCSPISGHRSVSWYQQTPGQGLQFLFEYFSETQRNKGNFPGRFSGRQFSNSRSEMNVSTLELGDSALYLCASSPPAIYEQYFGPGTRLTVT.

This clonotype was observed a handful of times. The chain combines TRBV7-9 with TRBJ2-3; D possibly corresponds to TRBD2 (6 bases). CDR3 length equals 13 residues. V was cut by 6 bases and J by 8 bases, with 15 bases left in between. Per germline, CDR1 SEHNR and CDR2 FQNEAQ (reference sequence). The CDR3 reads CASRGLIAGTQYF. CDR3 DNA: TGTGCCAGCAGGGGACTGATCGCGGGTACGCAGTATTTT.

Concerning this clonotype itself: A read error may be the cause here, since a much bigger clone is one base away. The chain has TRBV2 and TRBJ2-7; D is perhaps TRBD1 (6 bases). Germline V gene sequence: CDR1 SNHLY, CDR2 FYNNEI. This CDR3 is built from 11 residues. CDR3 in amino acids: CASSKGVERYF. In nucleotides, the CDR3 is TGTGCCAGCTCGAAGGGGGTCGAGCGGTACTTC. Full variable domain (remainder filled in from reference TRBV2 and TRBJ2-7): EPEVTQTPSHQVTQMGQEVILRCVPISNHLYFYWYRQILGQKVEFLVSFYNNEISEKSEIFDDQFSVERPDGSNFTLKIRSTKLEDSAMYFCASSKGVERYFGPGTRLTVT.

The genes are TRBV19 and TRBJ1-4; D call uncertain. There are 14 residues in the CDR3. The germline CDR1 and CDR2 sequences are LNHDA and SQIVND (reference sequence). V lost 3 bases, J lost 10 bases, and 15 bases lay in between. This chain's CDR3 is CASSMEVRFGKLFF. CDR3 coding DNA: TGTGCCAGTAGTATGGAAGTACGCTTTGGAAAACTGTTTTTT.

This clonotype was picked up many times. The chain combines TRBV5-1 with TRBJ2-5, with D unresolved. The germline gives CDR1 SGHRS, CDR2 YFSETQ. The CDR3 is 14 amino acids. Trimming took 0 bases from V and 2 from J, leaving 8 bases between them. The chain's CDR3 is CASSLETAQETQYF. CDR3 DNA: TGCGCCAGCAGCTTGGAAACAGCACAAGAGACCCAGTACTTC.

On this clonotype: A much larger clone differs from this one at a single base, so this may be a read error. This chain links TRBV7-9 with TRBJ1-1; D remains ambiguous. Per the germline V gene, CDR1 is SEHNR and CDR2 is FQNEAQ (reference sequence). CDR3 size: 14 residues. V lost 5 bases to trimming and J lost 1 base, with 11 bases between them. The DNA of the CDR3 is TGTGCCAGCAGCCTGTTTGACGGGAACACTGAAGCTTTCTTT. Translating gives CASSLFDGNTEAFF.

The chain recombines TRBV10-3 with TRBJ2-1; 7 bases are a match to TRBD2. The CDR3 sequence is 14 residues long. Germline loops: CDR1 ENHRY, CDR2 SYGVKD. J lost 7 bases, V lost 3 bases, and 6 bases had no gene match. The CDR3 spells CAISDEGSGNEQFF. The CDR3, as DNA: TGTGCCATCAGTGATGAGGGTAGCGGGAATGAGCAGTTCTTC.

This clonotype was seen many times. V and J are TRBV18 and TRBJ2-5, with D perhaps given as TRBD1 or TRBD2 (6 bases each). Germline V gene sequence: CDR1 KGHSH, CDR2 LQKENI. The CDR3 totals 13 residues. The V end was cut by 0 bases, the J end by 10 bases, with 12 bases between. The CDR3 DNA follows: TGTGCCAGCTCACCACCGCTACAGGGAGGCCAGTACTTC. Translated, it gives CASSPPLQGGQYF.

Ten or more counts support this clonotype. The chain links TRBV5-1 to TRBJ2-5, with a weak D call TRBD1 (5 bases). CDR3 size: 11 residues. The V gene lost 5 bases and the J gene lost 7 bases, with 9 bases spanning the gap. Germline CDR1 and CDR2: SGHRS and YFSETQ. CDR3 protein: CASRFQGTQYF. The CDR3 DNA follows: TGCGCCAGCAGGTTCCAGGGGACCCAGTACTTC.

V and J are TRBV5-1 and TRBJ2-5; D remains ambiguous. Trimming shortened V by 2 bases and J by 2 bases, and 7 bases separated the two germline ends. Germline V gene lookup returns CDR1 SGHRS and CDR2 YFSETQ. The CDR3 loop spans 13 amino acids. The CDR3: CASSFNNQETQYF. The CDR3 DNA is TGCGCCAGCAGCTTTAACAATCAAGAGACCCAGTACTTC.

The table lists this clonotype with a few counts. A read error may be the cause here, since a much bigger clone is one base away. V is TRBV12-3 or TRBV12-4 and J is TRBJ2-1, with D hard to call. This CDR3 comprises 14 residues. Trimming stripped 6 bases from V and 6 bases from J, with 15 bases between. For the CDR3, the DNA is TGTGCCAGCAGGGCAAGTTTTGCTGCCAATGAGCAGTTCTTC. Amino acids: CASRASFAANEQFF.

This clonotype was seen repeatedly, ten times or more. The genes are TRBV20-1 and TRBJ2-2; 8 positions agree with TRBD2. CDR1 is DFQATT and CDR2 is SNEGSKA in the germline V gene (reference sequence). V gave up 2 bases and J gave up 7 bases; unmatched junction bases: 6. This CDR3 contains 14 residues. The chain's CDR3 is CSARRREVGGELFF. The CDR3 bases are TGCAGTGCTAGACGGCGGGAGGTTGGCGGGGAGCTGTTTTTT.

There are many counts of this clonotype. V is TRBV3-1 and J is TRBJ2-3; 9 nucleotides line up with TRBD2. Germline CDR1 reads LGHDT; CDR2 reads YNNKEL (reference sequence). The CDR3 is 15 amino acids. V trimming: 1 base; J trimming: 4 bases; junction bases outside the gene matches: 3. This chain's CDR3 is CASSQVSGSADTQYF. The CDR3 coding sequence is TGTGCCAGCAGCCAAGTTAGCGGGAGCGCAGATACGCAGTATTTT.

Many counts were recorded for this clonotype. The chain carries TRBV12-3 or TRBV12-4 and TRBJ2-7; TRBD2 matches at 13 bases. This CDR3 is built from 19 residues. J lost 6 bases, V lost 4 bases, and 18 bases had no gene match. The CDR3 nucleotides read TGTGCCAGCAGTTCTCTCGGGAGGACTAGCGGGAGCGCCGGGGGCGAGCAGTACTTC. Protein: CASSSLGRTSGSAGGEQYF.

In this sample, this clonotype turned up a few times. This chain connects TRBV3-1 to TRBJ1-5; 9 bases fit TRBD1. In germline, CDR1 is LGHDT, CDR2 YNNKEL (reference sequence). The length of the CDR3 is 15 residues. Losses at the gene ends were 4 bases for V and 6 bases for J; bases not matched to a gene: 7. In DNA, the CDR3 is TGTGCCAGCAGCCTCGGGACAGGGTTGGCTCAGCCCCAGCATTTT. Amino acids: CASSLGTGLAQPQHF.

The chain carries TRBV6-1 and TRBJ2-5, with 8 bases fitting TRBD1. The ends lost 5 bases at V and 5 bases at J; junction bases unmatched: 10. The CDR3 totals 15 residues. CDR1 and CDR2 (germline): MNHNS, SASEGT. CDR3 sequence reads: CASSHGQGDGETQYF. CDR3 DNA sequence: TGTGCCAGCAGTCACGGACAGGGCGATGGGGAGACCCAGTACTTC.

The rearrangement uses TRBV5-1 and TRBJ2-4, with a possible D match to TRBD2 (7 bases). Germline CDR1 SGHRS, CDR2 YFSETQ. The V and J ends lost 1 base and 5 bases respectively, with 13 bases between them. CDR3 length: 15 amino acids. Here the CDR3 reads CASSLRGAWENIQYF. The CDR3 DNA reads TGCGCCAGCAGCTTGCGGGGGGCTTGGGAAAACATTCAGTACTTC.

This clonotype was picked up a small number of times. This sequence joins TRBV4-1 and TRBJ2-1, with D perhaps TRBD1 (7 bases). The CDR3 runs 13 residues. CDR1 MGHRA and CDR2 YSYEKL come from the germline V gene. The germline V and J ends were trimmed by 3 bases and 10 bases, with 13 bases remaining between them. CDR3 sequence: CASSHQQGREQFF. The CDR3 DNA is TGCGCCAGCAGCCACCAACAGGGGAGGGAGCAGTTCTTC.

The sample holds a few counts of this clonotype. CDR3 sequence (DNA): TGCAGCGTCGTGACCGAATCCTACGAGCAGTACTTC. It encodes CSVVTESYEQYF. The V and J genes are TRBV29-1 and TRBJ2-7; D remains unclear. CDR3 length equals 12 residues. Trimming removed 6 bases at V and 1 base at J, with 10 bases between. The germline gives CDR1 SQVTM, CDR2 ANQGSEA.

At least ten counts were recorded for this clonotype. This chain connects TRBV3-1 to TRBJ1-1, with D hard to call. The CDR3 is 15 residues long. The germline V gene encodes CDR1 LGHDT and CDR2 YNNKEL (reference sequence). The V end was cut by 4 bases, the J end by 1 base, with 13 bases between. Written as DNA, the CDR3 is TGTGCCAGCAGCCCCGTGAGGATGCAGAACACTGAAGCTTTCTTT. This gives the protein CASSPVRMQNTEAFF.

To note about this clonotype: A clone one base away is much larger, so this may be a read error. The V gene is TRBV7-8, the J gene TRBJ2-3, with 9 bases lining up with TRBD2. The CDR3 has 15 amino acids. V lost 2 bases, J lost 6 bases, and 6 bases stayed unmatched. Germline lookup yields CDR1 SGHVS and CDR2 FQNEAQ. CDR3 in amino acids: CASSLLGLAPDTQYF. The CDR3 nucleotides are TGTGCCAGCAGCTTACTGGGACTAGCACCCGATACGCAGTATTTT.

This clonotype was recorded many times. For the CDR3, the DNA is TGTGCCAGCCGCCGACCGGGAACAGATACGCAGTATTTT. Protein product: CASRRPGTDTQYF. The V gene is TRBV12-3 or TRBV12-4, the J gene TRBJ2-3; TRBD2 might be the D (5 bases). The CDR3 has 13 amino acids. The ends were cut back, 8 bases at V and 3 bases at J, with 12 bases in the middle.

This clonotype has ten or more counts. V is TRBV5-1 and J is TRBJ2-2; D is uncertain. V was clipped by 4 bases and J by 4 bases, with 11 bases between them. The germline V gene encodes CDR1 SGHRS and CDR2 YFSETQ. The CDR3 is 14 amino acids. CDR3 DNA: TGCGCCAGCAGCGCAATGGTTCTCACCGGGGAGCTGTTTTTT. Its protein is CASSAMVLTGELFF.

This clonotype has at least ten counts. V usage is TRBV11-2 and J usage is TRBJ2-1; D possibly corresponds to TRBD2 (5 bases). CDR3 size: 12 residues. V was shortened by 7 bases and J by 4 bases, with 8 bases between the two germline ends. Germline CDR1 is SGHAT and CDR2 is FQNNGV. The CDR3, as DNA: TGTGCCAGCACGGGGTGGTACAATGAGCAGTTCTTC. It specifies CASTGWYNEQFF.

This chain connects TRBV20-1 to TRBJ1-5; weak D call: TRBD1 (5 bases). Germline V gives CDR1 DFQATT, CDR2 SNEGSKA (reference sequence). This CDR3 comprises 12 residues. V lost 5 bases, J lost 6 bases, and 11 bases lay in between. CDR3: CSADSGIQPQHF. The CDR3 DNA follows: TGCAGTGCTGACAGTGGCATTCAGCCCCAGCATTTT.

This chain uses TRBV29-1 with TRBJ2-1; D ambiguous. Trimming cost V 3 bases and J 7 bases, with 7 bases left between them. The germline V gene encodes CDR1 SQVTM and CDR2 ANQGSEA. The CDR3 consists of 11 residues. The CDR3 bases are TGCAGCGTTGATAGGCTGAATGAGCAGTTCTTC. This sequence encodes CSVDRLNEQFF.